The 30 T cell receptor beta chains below all came from one sample that was sequenced in a study of CD8+CD57+ T cells in acquired aplastic anemia. Both TCR beta VDJ combination and CDR3 sequence profiling were carried out. Genomic DNA was the template for this profiling. One entry per CDR3 protein results from TCRdb running MiXCR on the reads. Of some 210,000 distinct CDR3 sequences in the sample, approximately 60% were seen once. Sequencing was done on a sample of sorted CD4+, CD8+, or CD8+CD57+ T cells (not recorded which) from PBMCs. These receptors all come from a human donor in good health.

This clonotype was counted once. The chain recombines TRBV5-1 with TRBJ2-3, with a tentative D call TRBD2 (5 bases). The CDR3 sequence is 16 residues long. CDR1 SGHRS and CDR2 YFSETQ come from the germline V gene. Trimming shortened V by 4 bases and J by 2 bases, and 17 bases separated the two germline ends. Here the CDR3 DNA reads TGCGCCAGCAGCCCGCTGGAGGTGATGGACACAGATACGCAGTATTTT. Translating it yields CASSPLEVMDTDTQYF. The entire variable domain, with the rest obtained from reference TRBV5-1 and TRBJ2-3, is as follows: KAGVTQTPRYLIKTRGQQVTLSCSPISGHRSVSWYQQTPGQGLQFLFEYFSETQRNKGNFPGRFSGRQFSNSRSEMNVSTLELGDSALYLCASSPLEVMDTDTQYFGPGTRLTVL.

The rearrangement uses TRBV9 and TRBJ2-3; D not resolved. Trimming pared 3 bases from V and 0 bases from J, leaving 11 bases between. The CDR3 is 15 amino acids. Germline CDR1 is SGDLS and CDR2 is YYNGEE. The CDR3 bases are TGTGCCAGCAGCGAAATGGGTCCTAGCACAGATACGCAGTATTTT. This sequence encodes CASSEMGPSTDTQYF.

Regarding this clonotype: A much larger clone is a single base away; this may be a read error. The V gene is TRBV4-1, the J gene TRBJ2-1; the D is unclear. Germline CDR1 MGHRA, CDR2 YSYEKL. The CDR3 covers 12 residues. The CDR3 here is CASSQDRDEQLF. In DNA form, the CDR3 reads TGCGCCAGCAGCCAAGATCGAGATGAGCAGTTATTC.

This clonotype was recorded many times. The chain combines TRBV11-3 with TRBJ1-2; D gene ambiguous. Germline V gene lookup returns CDR1 SGHNT and CDR2 YENEEA. V dropped 0 bases and J dropped 0 bases, with 14 bases sitting between them. This CDR3 comprises 17 residues. The CDR3 spells CASSLECSRSPNYGYTF. In DNA form, the CDR3 reads TGTGCCAGCAGCTTAGAATGTTCCAGGTCCCCTAACTATGGCTACACCTTC. Supplemented by reference TRBV11-3 and TRBJ1-2, the full variable domain reads EAGVVQSPRYKIIEKKQPVAFWCNPISGHNTLYWYLQNLGQGPELLIRYENEEAVDDSQLPKDRFSAERLKGVDSTLKIQPAELGDSAVYLCASSLECSRSPNYGYTFGSGTRLTVV.

This clonotype was seen ten or more times. This sequence joins TRBV12-3 or TRBV12-4 and TRBJ2-5; 11 bases line up with TRBD2. With V trimmed by 10 bases and J by 0 bases, 7 bases remained unmatched. The CDR3 length is 15 residues. CDR3 in amino acids: CATSPSGGYQETQYF. Written as DNA, the CDR3 is TGTGCCACCTCCCCTAGCGGGGGGTACCAAGAGACCCAGTACTTC.

V usage is TRBV19 and J usage is TRBJ2-7; 11 bases line up with TRBD2. The CDR3 length is 16 residues. J was trimmed by 4 bases and V by 1 base; bases with no gene match: 6. Germline V gene lookup returns CDR1 LNHDA and CDR2 SQIVND (reference sequence). Written as DNA, the CDR3 is TGTGCCAGTAGTATAGTTGCCGGGACTAGCGGTTACGAGCAGTACTTC. It encodes CASSIVAGTSGYEQYF. Variable domain in full (rest from reference TRBV19 and TRBJ2-7): DGGITQSPKYLFRKEGQNVTLSCEQNLNHDAMYWYRQDPGQGLRLIYYSQIVNDFQKGDIAEGYSVSREKKESFPLTVTSAQKNPTAFYLCASSIVAGTSGYEQYFGPGTRLTVT.

This clonotype was recorded at least ten times. This chain connects TRBV7-9 to TRBJ2-2; D uncertain. V shed 9 bases and J shed 6 bases, with 11 bases lying between them. This CDR3 is built from 12 residues. The germline V gene encodes CDR1 SEHNR and CDR2 FQNEAQ (reference sequence). The CDR3 DNA reads TGTGCCAGTTACTATGGGGCCGGGGAGCTGTTTTTT. This translates into CASYYGAGELFF. Drawing the rest from reference TRBV7-9 and TRBJ2-2, the complete variable domain is DTGVSQNPRHKITKRGQNVTFRCDPISEHNRLYWYRQTLGQGPEFLTYFQNEAQLEKSRLLSDRFSAERPKGSFSTLEIQRTEQGDSAMYLCASYYGAGELFFGEGSRLTVL.

This clonotype occurred many times. In DNA, the CDR3 is TGTGCCAGCAGCTTTGAAGGGCTCTACAATGAGCAGTTCTTC. Its protein product is CASSFEGLYNEQFF. This sequence joins TRBV7-3 and TRBJ2-1, with D hard to call. The germline V gene has CDR1 SGHTA and CDR2 FQGTGA. Trimming left V 3 bases short and J 3 bases short, with 9 bases between. The CDR3 extends over 14 amino acids.

This clonotype was counted a single time. The V and J genes are TRBV7-9 and TRBJ2-7; TRBD1 is a possible D gene (6 bases). Trimming shortened V by 11 bases and J by 3 bases, and 26 bases separated the two germline ends. Per the germline V gene, CDR1 is SEHNR and CDR2 is FQNEAQ (reference sequence). The CDR3 covers 16 residues. For the CDR3, the DNA is TGTGCCGGGGGCCCAGACGGGGACACAGCGATCTACGAGCAGTACTTC. Translation: CAGGPDGDTAIYEQYF.

Here the CDR3 DNA reads TGTGCCAGCAGCTTAATCCCAGGATCTAGCACAGATACGCAGTATTTT. This codes for CASSLIPGSSTDTQYF. The rearrangement uses TRBV7-9 and TRBJ2-3; D ambiguous. The CDR3 contains 16 residues. Germline CDR1 SEHNR, CDR2 FQNEAQ (reference sequence). V gave up 2 bases and J gave up 0 bases, with 12 bases separating them.

The V gene is TRBV19, the J gene TRBJ1-5, with a possible D match to TRBD1 (6 bases). In germline, CDR1 is LNHDA, CDR2 SQIVND (reference sequence). Trimming took off 9 bases at V and 3 bases at J, with 21 bases between the two ends. The CDR3 contains 16 residues. The CDR3 here is CASQTPTGTPNQPQHF. The CDR3, as DNA: TGTGCCAGCCAGACTCCAACCGGGACACCCAATCAGCCCCAGCATTTT.

The chain employs TRBV11-2 and TRBJ1-2, with TRBD1 matching over 11 bases. The germline gives CDR1 SGHAT, CDR2 FQNNGV. Unmatched junction bases numbered 10, after V lost 5 bases and J lost 5 bases. CDR3 size: 16 residues. CDR3 nucleotide sequence: TGTGCCAGCAGCCCAAGGACAGGGGGCTTGAAATATGGCTACACCTTC. Translation gives CASSPRTGGLKYGYTF.

The chain joins TRBV20-1 to TRBJ2-7; D not certain. Trimming took off 4 bases at V and 5 bases at J, with 12 bases between the two ends. This CDR3 has 12 amino acids. Germline CDR1 reads DFQATT; CDR2 reads SNEGSKA (reference sequence). DNA of the CDR3: TGCAGTGCTATTGTTCTGTCCGACGAGCAGTACTTC. Its translation: CSAIVLSDEQYF.

The CDR3 is CASSVNHNTEAFF. In nucleotides, the CDR3 is TGTGCCAGCAGTGTAAATCATAACACTGAAGCTTTCTTT. The rearrangement uses TRBV2 and TRBJ1-1, with D uncertain. V shed 4 bases and J shed 2 bases, with 8 bases lying between them. The V gene's germline CDR1 is SNHLY and CDR2 FYNNEI. The CDR3 length is 13 residues.

This clonotype was recorded at least ten times. The rearrangement links TRBV7-3 to TRBJ1-5; D gene unclear. The CDR3 spans 13 residues. CDR1 and CDR2 from the germline V gene are SGHTA and FQGTGA. The V end lost 5 bases, the J end lost 2 bases, and 7 bases lay between the germline ends. CDR3 in amino acids: CASSPDGNQPQHF. The DNA of the CDR3 is TGTGCCAGCAGCCCGGATGGCAATCAGCCCCAGCATTTT.

J is TRBJ1-3 and V is TRBV7-2; D gene unclear. V was trimmed by 3 bases and J by 6 bases, leaving 6 bases between them. The CDR3 has 12 residues. Germline V gives CDR1 SGHTA, CDR2 FQGNSA. The CDR3 reads CASSLTLNTIYF. CDR3 nucleotides: TGTGCCAGCAGCTTGACCCTAAACACCATATATTTT.

This clonotype has only a few counts. It may be a read error: a sequence one base away is much more abundant. The chain joins TRBV5-1 to TRBJ2-3; D unresolved. This CDR3 has 16 residues. The V end was cut by 4 bases, the J end by 2 bases, with 17 bases between. Germline CDR1 SGHRS, CDR2 YFSETQ. The CDR3 DNA reads TGCGCCAGCAGCACCCCGAGACCCCAACACACAGATACGCAGTATTTT. As protein: CASSTPRPQHTDTQYF.

The chain joins TRBV7-6 to TRBJ2-3; tentative D call: TRBD2 (5 bases). The CDR3 is 14 amino acids. Germline CDR1 SGHVS, CDR2 FNYEAQ. Trimming removed 5 bases at V and 3 bases at J, with 12 bases between. DNA of the CDR3: TGTGCCAGCAGCCCAACCGGGGAAACAGATACGCAGTATTTT. This sequence encodes CASSPTGETDTQYF.

V usage is TRBV2 and J usage is TRBJ2-3; a weak D match, TRBD2 (6 bases). The V end was cut by 8 bases, the J end by 0 bases, with 15 bases between. The CDR3 has 15 residues. CDR1 SNHLY and CDR2 FYNNEI come from the germline V gene. For the CDR3, the DNA is TGTGCCAGCGGCGGGACTTCTCCGAGCACAGATACGCAGTATTTT. This codes for CASGGTSPSTDTQYF.

Concerning this clonotype: Mismatch with germline at one junction end may stem from a read error. V and J are TRBV10-3 and TRBJ1-6; D not certain. Germline CDR1 is ENHRY and CDR2 is SYGVKD. The CDR3 extends over 13 amino acids. The CDR3 DNA sequence: TGTGCCAGCAGTTACTCGAACGTATCACCCCTCCACTTT. Amino acids: CASSYSNVSPLHF.

V gene TRBV2 combines with J gene TRBJ2-2; D is possibly TRBD1 or TRBD2 (6 bases each). Germline values: CDR1 SNHLY, CDR2 FYNNEI. CDR3 length: 12 residues. V was shortened by 7 bases and J by 8 bases, with 11 bases between the two germline ends. The DNA of the CDR3 is TGTGCCAGCAAGGGGGGAGGAGGGGAGCTGTTTTTT. It encodes CASKGGGGELFF.

The V call is TRBV7-2, the J call TRBJ1-5; weak D call: TRBD1 (6 bases). With 5 bases removed from V and 12 bases from J, the gap between germline ends came to 26 bases. Germline lookup yields CDR1 SGHTA and CDR2 FQGNSA. This CDR3 contains 16 residues. CDR3 in amino acids: CASSPKTGLSNKHQHF. The CDR3 DNA reads TGTGCCAGCAGCCCTAAAACAGGGCTTAGCAATAAGCACCAGCATTTT.

A note on this clonotype: This may come from a read error, since a much larger clone is one base off. The V call is TRBV29-1, the J call TRBJ2-2; 7 bases align to TRBD1. Losses at the gene ends were 5 bases for V and 1 base for J; bases not matched to a gene: 1. From germline, CDR1 is SQVTM and CDR2 ANQGSEA. The CDR3 runs to 13 residues. The CDR3 protein is CSVTGENTGELFF. The CDR3 nucleotides read TGCAGCGTTACAGGGGAGAACACCGGGGAGCTGTTTTTT.

This clonotype appeared once. One end of the junction varies from germline; a read error may be responsible. The V and J genes are TRBV6-2 or TRBV6-3 and TRBJ2-7; no firm D call. Germline values: CDR1 MNHEY, CDR2 SVGEGT. CDR3 size: 14 residues. CDR3 sequence: CASSYQGNSYERYF. As DNA, the CDR3 is TGTGCCAGCAGTTATCAAGGCAACTCCTACGAGCGGTACTTC.

This clonotype was recorded many times. The chain links TRBV27 to TRBJ2-3; no firm D call. Germline CDR1 reads MNHEY; CDR2 reads SMNVEV (reference sequence). The CDR3 is made up of 13 amino acids. The ends were cut back, 8 bases at V and 1 base at J, with 10 bases in the middle. In DNA, the CDR3 is TGTGCCAGCGGTTACAGACGCACAGATACGCAGTATTTT. This gives the protein CASGYRRTDTQYF.

V and J are TRBV7-3 and TRBJ2-3, with D perhaps being TRBD1 or TRBD2 (5 bases each). The CDR3 length is 12 residues. Germline V gene lookup returns CDR1 SGHTA and CDR2 FQGTGA. V was clipped by 3 bases and J by 14 bases, with 15 bases between them. The DNA of the CDR3 is TGTGCCAGCAGCTTTCTCGAGGGGTCTCGGTATTTT. This sequence encodes CASSFLEGSRYF.

This rearrangement joins TRBV15 to TRBJ1-5; D ambiguous. CDR1 and CDR2 from the germline V gene are LNHNV and YYDKDF (reference sequence). The CDR3 is made up of 13 amino acids. Trimming stripped 3 bases from V and 4 bases from J, with 7 bases between. CDR3 sequence: CATSRKGNQPQHF. The CDR3 bases are TGTGCCACCAGCAGGAAAGGGAATCAGCCCCAGCATTTT.

J is TRBJ2-5 and V is TRBV20-1; 7 bases agree with TRBD2. Germline V gives CDR1 DFQATT, CDR2 SNEGSKA (reference sequence). The CDR3 sequence is 14 residues long. J gave up 0 bases and V 1 base, and 2 bases lay outside the gene matches. In DNA form, the CDR3 reads TGCAGTGCTAGAGCCAGCGGGGACCAAGAGACCCAGTACTTC. Encoded protein: CSARASGDQETQYF.

This clonotype showed up just a few times. A read error may produce the germline difference seen at one junction end. This chain links TRBV20-1 with TRBJ2-7, with 8 positions matching TRBD1. CDR3 size: 16 residues. Germline CDR1 reads DFQATT; CDR2 reads SNEGSKA (reference sequence). CDR3 region: CSARDQETGDTGELYF. The CDR3 coding sequence is TGCAGTGCTAGAGACCAGGAGACAGGGGACACCGGGGAGCTGTACTTC.

The CDR3 region has the DNA TGTGCCAGCAGCTTACTGGACAGGGGACTCGGGAACACCATATATTTT. Protein: CASSLLDRGLGNTIYF. This rearrangement joins TRBV7-8 to TRBJ1-3; 9 bases agree with TRBD1. The CDR3 covers 16 residues. The J segment lost 7 bases and the V segment lost 2 bases, leaving 9 bases of the junction unmatched. Germline-derived CDR1 and CDR2 are SGHVS and FQNEAQ.